The 5 T cell receptor beta chains reported below all come from one sample, sequenced in a study of brain T cells in children with intractable seizures. Generated by immunoSEQ multiplex PCR, the TCRdb table keeps only in-frame clones and is missing some. The sample has around 100,000 clones, 94% seen once. The sequenced sample was peripheral blood, obtained at surgery. These receptors came from a boy under three years old with hemimegalencephaly and intractable seizures.

The gene calls are TRBV12-5 and TRBJ2-2; TRBD2 aligns across 15 bases. This CDR3 has 19 amino acids. V dropped 4 bases and J dropped 4; count of bases not matched to a gene: 10. From germline, CDR1 is LGHNT and CDR2 FRNRAP. The CDR3 bases are TGTGCTAGTGGTTCGGCTCCGGGACTAGCGGGAGGCAGCACCGGGGAGCTGTTTTTT. Protein product: CASGSAPGLAGGSTGELFF. Drawing the rest from reference TRBV12-5 and TRBJ2-2, the complete variable domain is DARVTQTPRHKVTEMGQEVTMRCQPILGHNTVFWYRQTMMQGLELLAYFRNRAPLDDSGMPKDRFSAEMPDATLATLKIQPSEPRDSAVYFCASGSAPGLAGGSTGELFFGEGSRLTVL.

The chain recombines TRBV28 with TRBJ1-2; 7 bases align to TRBD1. V lost 1 base and J lost 4; bases outside the gene matches: 9. This CDR3 is 16 amino acids long. Germline loops: CDR1 MDHEN, CDR2 SYDVKM. CDR3 bases: TGTGCCAGCAGTTTATTCCTCAGGACAGGTCTCTATGGCTACACCTTC. This translates into CASSLFLRTGLYGYTF.

This chain links TRBV11-3 with TRBJ2-1, with a weak D call TRBD2 (6 bases). The V end lost 0 bases, the J end lost 5 bases, and 14 bases lay between the germline ends. Germline CDR1 is SGHNT and CDR2 is YENEEA. This CDR3 comprises 16 residues. The chain's CDR3 is CASSLDLGGGDNEQFF. CDR3 nucleotides: TGTGCCAGCAGCTTAGATTTGGGGGGAGGCGACAATGAGCAGTTCTTC. Supplemented by reference TRBV11-3 and TRBJ2-1, the full variable domain reads EAGVVQSPRYKIIEKKQPVAFWCNPISGHNTLYWYLQNLGQGPELLIRYENEEAVDDSQLPKDRFSAERLKGVDSTLKIQPAELGDSAVYLCASSLDLGGGDNEQFFGPGTRLTVL.

The chain recombines TRBV18 with TRBJ1-1; TRBD1 matches at 10 bases. The CDR3 spans 14 residues. Germline assignment: CDR1 KGHSH and CDR2 LQKENI. V shed 3 bases and J 7 bases; nucleotides not matched to a gene: 5. CDR3 DNA: TGTGCCAGCTCACCGGGGACAGGGGCGTTTGAAGCTTTCTTT. Encoded protein: CASSPGTGAFEAFF.

The rearrangement uses TRBV7-9 and TRBJ2-1, with TRBD1 matching 8 bases. Germline CDR1 SEHNR, CDR2 FQNEAQ (reference sequence). The CDR3 extends over 19 amino acids. The trim removed 5 bases at V and 11 bases at J, leaving 26 bases unmatched. The CDR3 reads CASSPTTGGLYPGSNQQFF. CDR3 nucleotides: TGTGCCAGCAGCCCTACCACAGGGGGGTTGTATCCCGGCTCTAATCAGCAGTTCTTC.